This T cell receptor beta chain was captured in a study of CD8+CD57+ T cells in acquired aplastic anemia. The study's findings and limits: Patients versus controls showed no significant CD8+ Simpson's diversity difference. Overlap between patients and controls comprised twenty-nine CD8+ CDR3 sequences.

Germline V gene data show CDR1 as SGHVS and CDR2 as FNYEAQ. With 5 bases removed from V and 5 bases from J, the gap between germline ends came to 9 bases. The CDR3 runs to 12 residues. A word on this clonotype: Its target is not known.

TCR beta VDJ and CDR3 profiles were obtained from a genomic DNA template. TCRdb called the reads again in MiXCR, with one record for every CDR3 protein. This repertoire shows about 160,000 distinct CDR3 sequences, about 64% found once; its top ten account for around 45%. Patients who underwent sequencing had shown CD8+CD57+ cell expansion by flow cytometry. Receipt of therapy had not occurred in any patient by the time of blood sampling. Sequenced material: sorted CD4+, CD8+, or CD8+CD57+ T cells (not recorded which) from PBMCs. This chain joins TRBV7-6 and TRBJ1-1, with D perhaps matching TRBD1 (5 bases). This sequence originates from a human donor with aplastic anemia. CDR3 in amino acids: CASSKAGTEAFF. The CDR3, as DNA: TGTGCCAGCAGCAAGGCAGGGACTGAAGCTTTCTTT.